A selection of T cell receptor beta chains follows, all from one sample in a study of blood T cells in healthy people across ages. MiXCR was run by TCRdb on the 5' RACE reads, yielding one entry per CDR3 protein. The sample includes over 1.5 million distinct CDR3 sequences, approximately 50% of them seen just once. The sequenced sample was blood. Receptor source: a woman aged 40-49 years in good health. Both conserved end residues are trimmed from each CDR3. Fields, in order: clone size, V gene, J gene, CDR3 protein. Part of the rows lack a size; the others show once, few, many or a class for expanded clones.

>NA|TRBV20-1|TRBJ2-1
SATSGTSGGNEQF
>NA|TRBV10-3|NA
AISSQSLSYEQY
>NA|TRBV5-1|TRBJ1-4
ASSTGQGGEKLF
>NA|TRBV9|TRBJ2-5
ASSSQGLAGLETQY
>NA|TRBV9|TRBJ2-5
ASSVVPSGGSETQY
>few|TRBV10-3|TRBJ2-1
AISPPGTYNEQF
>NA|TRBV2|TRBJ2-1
ASSEVGGRVKASYNEQF
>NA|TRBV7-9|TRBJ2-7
ASSLGGTMTEQY
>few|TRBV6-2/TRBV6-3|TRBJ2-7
ASSPGQGLAYEQY
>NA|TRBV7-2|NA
ATAKSNEQY
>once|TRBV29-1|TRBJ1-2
SVEARQGDGYT
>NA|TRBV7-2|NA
ASSSRGQGQTQY
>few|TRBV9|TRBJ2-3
ASSAGPITDTQY
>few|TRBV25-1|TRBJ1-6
ASSEQGNNSPLH
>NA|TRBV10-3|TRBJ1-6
AISGGTGTIASPLH
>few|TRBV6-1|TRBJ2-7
ASSEPGHGYEQY
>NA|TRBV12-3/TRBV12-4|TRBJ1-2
ASSFSLEGGGYT
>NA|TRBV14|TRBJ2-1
ASSQGSEIYNEQF
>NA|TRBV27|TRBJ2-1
ASSLSGGTGENEQF
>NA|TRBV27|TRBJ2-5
ANSFSTAQETQY
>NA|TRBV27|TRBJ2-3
ASNGGAPYYTQY
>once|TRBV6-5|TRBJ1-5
ASSKDRGPAQPQH
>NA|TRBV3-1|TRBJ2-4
ASSQGSNNIQY
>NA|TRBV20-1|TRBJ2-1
SPLRADEQF